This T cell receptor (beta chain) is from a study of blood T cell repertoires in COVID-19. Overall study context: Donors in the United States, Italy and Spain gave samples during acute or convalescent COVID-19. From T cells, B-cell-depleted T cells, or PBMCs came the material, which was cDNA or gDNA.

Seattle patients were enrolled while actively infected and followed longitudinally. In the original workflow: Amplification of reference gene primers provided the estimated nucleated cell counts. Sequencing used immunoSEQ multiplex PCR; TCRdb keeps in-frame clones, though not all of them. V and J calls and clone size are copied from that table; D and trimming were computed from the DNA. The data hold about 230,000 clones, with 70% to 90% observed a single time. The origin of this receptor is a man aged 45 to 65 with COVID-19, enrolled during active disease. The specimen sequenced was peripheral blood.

CDR3 region: CASSFTGMRNTIYF. The CDR3 DNA reads TGTGCCAGCAGCTTTACAGGGATGCGAAACACCATATATTTT. J is TRBJ1-3 and V is TRBV5-4; possibly TRBD1 for D (6 bases). Germline assignment: CDR1 SGHNT and CDR2 YYREEE (reference sequence). V was shortened by 2 bases and J by 5 bases, with 11 bases between the two germline ends. The CDR3 extends over 14 amino acids.